The 23 T cell receptor beta chains presented below share a single source sample, sequenced in a study of T cells in Graves' hyperthyroidism and ophthalmopathy. The CDR3 regions of TCR beta were amplified from RNA transcripts. A first-round RT-PCR of the TCR CDR3 used the HTBI primer set. One entry per CDR3 protein results from TCRdb running MiXCR on the multiplex PCR reads. The sample holds about 52,000 distinct CDR3 sequences, less than 60% seen once. The source material was blood. These receptor sequences come from a woman aged 45-65 years with Graves' ophthalmopathy.

This clonotype was seen ten or more times. The chain carries TRBV6-4 and TRBJ1-1, with a weak D call TRBD1 (5 bases). CDR3 length: 14 amino acids. Germline CDR1 and CDR2: MRHNA and SNTAGT. The V end lost 9 bases, the J end lost 3 bases, and 17 bases lay between the germline ends. For the CDR3, the DNA is TGTGCCAGTAAACCGGGGGGAGGGGACACTGAAGCTTTCTTT. Translating gives CASKPGGGDTEAFF.

This clonotype was found many times. The CDR3 region has the DNA TGTGCCAGCTTTACGGGCAGGCTGAACACTGAAGCTTTCTTT. Translating gives CASFTGRLNTEAFF. The chain joins TRBV5-6 to TRBJ1-1; the D is unclear. The CDR3 totals 14 residues. From germline, CDR1 is SGHDT and CDR2 YYEEEE. V gave up 7 bases and J gave up 0 bases, with 13 bases separating them.

This clonotype was counted many times. This sequence joins TRBV7-9 and TRBJ2-7; 9 nucleotides agree with TRBD2. This CDR3 is built from 15 residues. V lost 5 bases to trimming and J lost 2 bases; unmatched junction nucleotides: 7. In germline, CDR1 is SEHNR, CDR2 FQNEAQ (reference sequence). The CDR3 loop reads CASSPPSGTPYEQYF. CDR3 nucleotide sequence: TGTGCCAGCAGCCCCCCTAGCGGGACTCCCTACGAGCAGTACTTC.

This clonotype was seen ten or more times. The rearrangement links TRBV5-6 to TRBJ2-3; 11 nucleotides align to TRBD2. CDR1 is SGHDT and CDR2 is YYEEEE in the germline V gene. The CDR3 sequence is 15 residues long. V was clipped by 0 bases and J by 8 bases; unmatched bases: 5. The DNA for the CDR3 is TGTGCCAGCAGCTTGGAGGGGACTAGCGGAGGTACGCAGTATTTT. Residues: CASSLEGTSGGTQYF. Looking up the rest from reference TRBV5-6 and TRBJ2-3 gives the full variable domain: DAGVTQSPTHLIKTRGQQVTLRCSPKSGHDTVSWYQQALGQGPQFIFQYYEEEERQRGNFPDRFSGHQFPNYSSELNVNALLLGDSALYLCASSLEGTSGGTQYFGPGTRLTVL.

The chain joins TRBV7-2 to TRBJ2-1, with D perhaps TRBD1 (5 bases). Germline CDR1 is SGHTA and CDR2 is FQGNSA. Trimming took off 0 bases at V and 1 base at J, with 7 bases between the two ends. The CDR3 totals 15 residues. The CDR3 DNA sequence: TGTGCCAGCAGCTTAGCAAGGACATCCTACAATGAGCAGTTCTTC. Its translation is CASSLARTSYNEQFF.

This clonotype has a handful of counts. The V call is TRBV28, the J call TRBJ2-5; 8 bases map to TRBD2. V shed 6 bases and J 0 bases; nucleotides not matched to a gene: 3. The CDR3 is made up of 14 amino acids. Germline V gives CDR1 MDHEN, CDR2 SYDVKM. The CDR3 DNA reads as TGTGCCAGCAGCCCACTAGCGGACCAAGAGACCCAGTACTTC. This gives the protein CASSPLADQETQYF.

The V call is TRBV2, the J call TRBJ2-7; TRBD1 matches at 7 bases. CDR3 length: 14 residues. Germline-derived CDR1 and CDR2 are SNHLY and FYNNEI. V lost 2 bases to trimming and J lost 5 bases; unmatched junction nucleotides: 6. The CDR3 nucleotides read TGTGCCAGCAGTGAATTGGGGCAGGGGGACGAGCAGTACTTC. Its protein is CASSELGQGDEQYF. The full variable domain, rest sourced from reference TRBV2 and TRBJ2-7, is EPEVTQTPSHQVTQMGQEVILRCVPISNHLYFYWYRQILGQKVEFLVSFYNNEISEKSEIFDDQFSVERPDGSNFTLKIRSTKLEDSAMYFCASSELGQGDEQYFGPGTRLTVT.

This clonotype has only a few counts. The chain combines TRBV27 with TRBJ1-6; a possible D gene is TRBD1 (5 bases). With 0 bases removed from V and 0 bases from J, the gap between germline ends came to 12 bases. This CDR3 has 18 amino acids. Germline lookup yields CDR1 MNHEY and CDR2 SMNVEV (reference sequence). CDR3 sequence (DNA): TGTGCCAGCAGTTTATCACCCGGACAAAGCTCCTATAATTCACCCCTCCACTTT. Amino acids: CASSLSPGQSSYNSPLHF.

CDR3 in DNA: TGTGCCACCAGTTGGGGGACCCAGTACTTC. Its protein product is CATSWGTQYF. The chain uses TRBV24-1 and TRBJ2-5; D unresolved. The CDR3 loop spans 10 amino acids. CDR1 and CDR2 (germline): KGHDR, SFDVKD. The V end was cut by 6 bases, the J end by 7 bases, with 5 bases between.

This clonotype appeared a single time. This chain connects TRBV4-2 to TRBJ2-5, with D possibly matching TRBD2 (6 bases). Trimming shortened V by 0 bases and J by 2 bases, and 10 bases separated the two germline ends. In germline, CDR1 is LGHNA, CDR2 YNFKEQ. The CDR3 extends over 15 amino acids. The CDR3 reads CASSQEASAQETQYF. CDR3 nucleotides: TGTGCCAGCAGCCAAGAGGCTAGCGCACAAGAGACCCAGTACTTC.

The chain couples TRBV20-1 to TRBJ2-7, with TRBD2 matching over 8 bases. Germline CDR1 is DFQATT and CDR2 is SNEGSKA (reference sequence). The CDR3 has 16 residues. V shed 1 base and J 3 bases; nucleotides not matched to a gene: 11. This CDR3 is CSARVVGSGRYYEQYF. CDR3 bases: TGCAGTGCTAGAGTGGTCGGGAGCGGGAGATACTACGAGCAGTACTTC.

This clonotype appeared many times. V is TRBV12-3 or TRBV12-4 and J is TRBJ1-6; 7 bases line up with TRBD1. V gave up 7 bases and J gave up 7 bases; unmatched junction bases: 7. The CDR3 is made up of 14 amino acids. The CDR3 is CASTNPGQNSPLHF. As DNA, the CDR3 is TGTGCCAGCACCAACCCGGGACAGAATTCACCCCTCCACTTT.

This clonotype was recorded once. This may come from a read error, since a much larger clone is one base off. This chain links TRBV28 with TRBJ2-1, with D possibly matching TRBD2 (6 bases). CDR1 is MDHEN, CDR2 SYDVKM, per germline. The CDR3 totals 14 residues. CDR3 loop: CASSPPADYNEKFF. For the CDR3, the DNA is TGTGCCAGCAGTCCCCCGGCGGACTACAATGAGAAGTTCTTC. The entire variable domain, with the rest obtained from reference TRBV28 and TRBJ2-1, is as follows: DVKVTQSSRYLVKRTGEKVFLECVQDMDHENMFWYRQDPGLGLRLIYFSYDVKMKEKGDIPEGYSVSREKKERFSLILESASTNQTSMYLCASSPPADYNEKFFGPGTRLTVL.

There are many counts of this clonotype. The V and J genes are TRBV7-9 and TRBJ2-3, with D tentatively TRBD1 (6 bases). The CDR3 loop spans 14 amino acids. With 1 base removed from V and 1 base from J, the gap between germline ends came to 6 bases. The germline gives CDR1 SEHNR, CDR2 FQNEAQ (reference sequence). As DNA, the CDR3 is TGTGCCAGCAGCTTAGGGACAGGCACAGATACGCAGTATTTT. It yields the protein CASSLGTGTDTQYF. The full variable domain, in which reference TRBV7-9 and TRBJ2-3 provide the parts outside the CDR3, is DTGVSQNPRHKITKRGQNVTFRCDPISEHNRLYWYRQTLGQGPEFLTYFQNEAQLEKSRLLSDRFSAERPKGSFSTLEIQRTEQGDSAMYLCASSLGTGTDTQYFGPGTRLTVL.

This clonotype was detected once. CDR3 sequence (DNA): TGCGCCAGCAGCGGGACAGGGAGGTACGGGGAGCTGTTTTTT. Its protein product is CASSGTGRYGELFF. The chain carries TRBV5-1 and TRBJ2-2, with TRBD1 matching over 9 bases. This CDR3 contains 14 residues. Losses at the gene ends were 4 bases for V and 7 bases for J; bases not matched to a gene: 5. Germline values: CDR1 SGHRS, CDR2 YFSETQ.

V is TRBV5-6 and J is TRBJ2-4, with a tentative D call TRBD1 (6 bases). Trimming took 5 bases from V and 5 from J, leaving 23 bases between them. Germline lookup yields CDR1 SGHDT and CDR2 YYEEEE. This CDR3 has 17 residues. This CDR3 is CASSFVGAGLGENIQYF. CDR3 DNA: TGTGCCAGCAGTTTCGTGGGGGCAGGGCTGGGAGAAAACATTCAGTACTTC.

This sequence joins TRBV20-1 and TRBJ1-1, with D uncertain. In germline, CDR1 is DFQATT, CDR2 SNEGSKA (reference sequence). The CDR3 contains 15 residues. V lost 3 bases and J lost 3, with 17 bases in between. This CDR3 is CSASHSGKSYTEAFF. CDR3 nucleotides: TGCAGTGCTAGCCATAGCGGGAAGTCCTACACTGAAGCTTTCTTT.

Remarks on this clonotype: A junction end diverges from the germline sequence, so it may reflect a read error. The V and J genes are TRBV7-2 and TRBJ2-3; unclear D gene. The CDR3 runs 13 residues. Per germline, CDR1 SGHTA and CDR2 FQGNSA. The DNA for the CDR3 is TGTGCCGGCAGCCCGGGCCCAAGGGATACACAGTATTTT. Its translation: CAGSPGPRDTQYF.

This clonotype was counted a single time. The J gene is TRBJ1-2, the V gene TRBV10-3, with 10 positions matching TRBD1. This CDR3 region has 13 residues. Unmatched junction bases numbered 6, after V lost 10 bases and J lost 4 bases. Germline V CDR1 and CDR2: ENHRY, SYGVKD. CDR3 loop: CATGTGAGYGYTF. The CDR3 coding sequence is TGTGCCACCGGGACAGGGGCAGGCTATGGCTACACCTTC.

The chain recombines TRBV20-1 with TRBJ2-5; TRBD2 agrees at 11 bases. The CDR3 loop spans 14 amino acids. Losses at the gene ends were 5 bases for V and 5 bases for J; bases not matched to a gene: 7. In germline, CDR1 is DFQATT, CDR2 SNEGSKA (reference sequence). CDR3 sequence (DNA): TGCAGTGCTGGATCTAGCGGGAGGTGGGAGACCCAGTACTTC. Its protein is CSAGSSGRWETQYF.

At least ten counts were recorded for this clonotype. This chain joins TRBV5-1 and TRBJ2-5; D uncertain. Germline V CDR1 and CDR2: SGHRS, YFSETQ. The CDR3 spans 14 residues. Between the trimmed V and J ends, which lost 0 bases and 4 bases, there was a span of 10 bases. The CDR3 bases are TGCGCCAGCAGCTTGGATCCAGGCGGAGAGACCCAGTACTTC. Its translation: CASSLDPGGETQYF.

As for this clonotype: The CDR3 does not end in the conserved phenylalanine or tryptophan, so this is likely a read error. The chain is built from TRBV2 and TRBJ2-7; D is unresolved. This CDR3 comprises 14 residues. Germline V gene lookup returns CDR1 SNHLY and CDR2 FYNNEI. V was trimmed by 4 bases and J by 3 bases, leaving 13 bases between them. Here the CDR3 reads CASSAGHLLYEQYL. Here the CDR3 DNA reads TGTGCCAGCAGTGCCGGGCACCTACTCTACGAGCAGTACCTC.

The chain uses TRBV5-1 and TRBJ1-5, with 8 bases aligning to TRBD1. This CDR3 is 16 amino acids long. The junction had 5 bases not matched to a gene; V was cut back by 0 bases and J by 3 bases. Germline V gives CDR1 SGHRS, CDR2 YFSETQ. The CDR3 nucleotides read TGCGCCAGCAGCTTGGGGACAGGGCGGGTCAATCAGCCCCAGCATTTT. Amino acid sequence: CASSLGTGRVNQPQHF.